This TCR beta chain was recovered during a study of T-cell memory formation after mild COVID-19. Study-level results: CM and EM subsets held most contracting CD4+ clones; EMRA held CD8+ ones. Specificity for SARS-CoV-2 was not confirmed among the second-wave clones peaking on day 37. A second wave expanding day 15 to 37 was CD4+-biased; contracting clones were balanced.

TCRdb recomputed calls from the 5' RACE reads with MiXCR, one row per CDR3 protein. This sample has 300,000 to 400,000 distinct CDR3 sequences, with around 28% found just once. The V gene's germline CDR1 is SGHRS and CDR2 YFSETQ. The CDR3 has 15 amino acids. Trimming left V 4 bases short and J 3 bases short, with 17 bases between. With respect to this clonotype: The target antigen is unknown.

The specimen sequenced was PBMCs or a T cell subset sorted from them (not recorded which). The V gene is TRBV5-1, the J gene TRBJ2-7; tentatively, D is TRBD1 (6 bases). This receptor was obtained from an adult woman who had mild COVID-19 (a few samples of this study predate the infection). Cell type and time point are not known. CDR3 loop: CASSLDPSTGYEQYF. CDR3 in DNA: TGCGCCAGCAGCCTTGACCCTTCGACAGGCTACGAGCAGTACTTC.